A single sample gave rise to the 29 T cell receptor beta chains below, sequenced in a study of PD-L1 blockade in urothelial cancer (dated 2017 in TCRdb). Libraries were made using the immunoSEQ multiplex PCR assay. The table comes from immuneACCESS by way of TCRdb, which keeps in-frame sequences with V and J called. Part of the clones is missing from these tables; in studies checked, under half for an unresolved V gene and the rest for unknown reasons. For this sample the table gives roughly 63,000 clones, of which 81% were detected only once. Clones ranked in the top ten supply 3.2% of the sample. The sample's time point label is to be understood as: pretreatment peripheral blood. The sequencing here drew on PBMCs, taken around atezolizumab (anti-PD-L1) treatment. The source is a man aged 65 to 79 with urothelial cancer.

The gene calls are TRBV5-1 and TRBJ2-7; 7 bases line up with TRBD2. V lost 2 bases to trimming and J lost 3 bases; unmatched junction nucleotides: 8. The CDR3 length is 15 residues. Germline V lookup: CDR1 SGHRS, CDR2 YFSETQ. Here the CDR3 reads CASSFWEGMSYEQYF. The CDR3, as DNA: TGCGCCAGCAGCTTTTGGGAGGGGATGAGCTACGAGCAGTACTTC.

This rearrangement joins TRBV10-3 to TRBJ2-7; TRBD1 aligns across 12 bases. The CDR3 extends over 14 amino acids. The V gene end was trimmed by 6 bases and the J gene end by 8 bases; junction bases not matched to a gene: 8. Germline values: CDR1 ENHRY, CDR2 SYGVKD. CDR3 sequence reads: CAIREGGQGAKQYF. The CDR3 DNA is TGTGCCATCAGGGAGGGGGGACAGGGGGCGAAGCAGTACTTC.

This chain connects TRBV6-6 to TRBJ1-2; D not resolved. The CDR3 sequence is 15 residues long. Germline V gives CDR1 MNHNY, CDR2 SVGAGI (reference sequence). The ends were cut back, 0 bases at V and 2 bases at J, with 10 bases in the middle. The CDR3 DNA is TGTGCCAGCAGTTACTCGAATGGAGGGAACTATGGCTACACCTTC. As protein: CASSYSNGGNYGYTF.

This chain uses TRBV30 with TRBJ1-2; 8 bases line up with TRBD1. CDR3 length: 15 amino acids. V dropped 1 base and J dropped 5; count of bases not matched to a gene: 9. The V gene's germline CDR1 is GTSNPN and CDR2 SVGIG (reference sequence). CDR3 sequence: CAWSADYGTGYGYTF. DNA of the CDR3: TGTGCCTGGAGTGCCGATTACGGGACAGGTTATGGCTACACCTTC.

V and J are TRBV5-1 and TRBJ2-3; 9 bases map to TRBD2. The CDR3 runs 17 residues. The germline CDR1 and CDR2 sequences are SGHRS and YFSETQ. V was pared by 4 bases and J by 0 bases, with 9 bases of the junction left unmatched. The CDR3 DNA follows: TGCGCCAGCAGCGTCCCTAGCGGGGTCTCTAGCACAGATACGCAGTATTTT. This translates into CASSVPSGVSSTDTQYF.

The chain recombines TRBV10-3 with TRBJ1-3; 7 nucleotides line up with TRBD1. This CDR3 region has 16 residues. V shed 4 bases, J shed 3 bases, and the junction held 9 bases outside the gene matches. Germline V lookup: CDR1 ENHRY, CDR2 SYGVKD. The CDR3 loop reads CAISVTQGVDGNTIYF. The CDR3 coding sequence is TGTGCCATCAGTGTTACTCAGGGGGTTGATGGAAACACCATATATTTT.

A few counts support this clone. The chain carries TRBV5-1 and TRBJ2-3; D is possibly TRBD2 (6 bases). The CDR3 is 14 residues long. CDR1 is SGHRS and CDR2 is YFSETQ in the germline V gene. The ends were cut back, 4 bases at V and 2 bases at J, with 11 bases in the middle. CDR3 loop: CASSPGEDTDTQYF. DNA of the CDR3: TGCGCCAGCAGCCCGGGGGAAGACACAGATACGCAGTATTTT.

CDR3 DNA sequence: TGCGCCAGCAGTCTTACCGGGTCGGCTAACTATGGCTACACCTTC. This gives the protein CASSLTGSANYGYTF. The J gene is TRBJ1-2, the V gene TRBV23-1; the D is unclear. TRBV23-1 is an open reading frame, and its role is uncertain. V lost 4 bases, J lost 0 bases, and 12 bases lay in between. The CDR3 has 15 residues.

This chain connects TRBV5-1 to TRBJ2-7; possibly TRBD1 for D (7 bases). V was cut by 1 base and J by 1 base, with 12 bases left in between. Per germline, CDR1 SGHRS and CDR2 YFSETQ. The CDR3 loop spans 15 amino acids. DNA for the CDR3: TGCGCCAGCAGCTTGAAGCAGGGGGGATCCTACGAGCAGTACTTC. This sequence encodes CASSLKQGGSYEQYF.

The rearrangement uses TRBV13 and TRBJ2-2, with D possibly matching TRBD1 (5 bases). The CDR3 has 16 residues. The V end was cut by 3 bases, the J end by 3 bases, with 14 bases between. CDR1 and CDR2 (germline): PRHDT, FYEKMQ (reference sequence). The CDR3 nucleotides read TGTGCCAGCAGCTTGTCCCGGCAGGGCGACACCGGGGAGCTGTTTTTT. As protein: CASSLSRQGDTGELFF.

The chain employs TRBV30 and TRBJ1-1, with D tentatively TRBD1 (5 bases). The CDR3 totals 13 residues. V gave up 1 base and J gave up 10 bases, with 16 bases separating them. Germline V gene sequence: CDR1 GTSNPN, CDR2 SVGIG (reference sequence). CDR3 sequence: CAWSATGGYRAFF. CDR3 in DNA: TGTGCCTGGAGTGCCACGGGGGGTTATAGAGCTTTCTTT.

The CDR3 DNA is TGTGCCAGCAGCCTGGGGACTAGCGGCGCGAACACCGGGGAGCTGTTTTTT. This encodes CASSLGTSGANTGELFF. The V gene is TRBV5-8, the J gene TRBJ2-2; 11 bases align to TRBD2. Germline CDR1 is SGHTS and CDR2 is YDEGEE. This CDR3 has 17 amino acids. Unmatched junction bases numbered 5, after V lost 4 bases and J lost 0 bases. Full variable domain (missing parts from reference TRBV5-8 and TRBJ2-2): EAGVTQSPTHLIKTRGQQATLRCSPISGHTSVYWYQQALGLGLQFLLWYDEGEERNRGNFPPRFSGRQFPNYSSELNVNALELEDSALYLCASSLGTSGANTGELFFGEGSRLTVL.

V is TRBV29-1 and J is TRBJ2-2; 11 nucleotides agree with TRBD2. The germline V gene encodes CDR1 SQVTM and CDR2 ANQGSEA. V lost 2 bases and J lost 0; bases outside the gene matches: 26. CDR3 length: 24 residues. This CDR3 reads CSVERPGGNKEGLAALANTGELFF. The CDR3 DNA reads TGCAGCGTTGAACGGCCTGGGGGAAACAAAGAGGGACTAGCGGCTCTCGCGAACACCGGGGAGCTGTTTTTT.

The chain combines TRBV2 with TRBJ2-2; 7 nucleotides agree with TRBD1. V lost 4 bases and J lost 6; bases outside the gene matches: 5. Germline-derived CDR1 and CDR2 are SNHLY and FYNNEI. This CDR3 is 14 amino acids long. CDR3 in DNA: TGTGCCAGCAGTGTACAGGGGTTCGCCGGGGAGCTGTTTTTT. Translating it yields CASSVQGFAGELFF.

This clone was found a few times. The V and J genes are TRBV19 and TRBJ1-5; 9 bases are a match to TRBD1. V gave up 6 bases and J gave up 5 bases; unmatched junction bases: 5. Per the germline V gene, CDR1 is LNHDA and CDR2 is SQIVND (reference sequence). CDR3 length: 14 amino acids. The CDR3 here is CASRPTGGHQPQHF. As DNA, the CDR3 is TGTGCCAGTAGACCCACAGGGGGCCATCAGCCCCAGCATTTT.

This chain links TRBV6-6 with TRBJ1-4, with D tentatively TRBD1 (6 bases). CDR3 size: 13 residues. Germline V gene sequence: CDR1 MNHNY, CDR2 SVGAGI (reference sequence). Trimming left V 5 bases short and J 8 bases short, with 12 bases between. As DNA, the CDR3 is TGTGCCAGCAGTAAACAGGGAAACGAAAAACTGTTTTTT. Translation: CASSKQGNEKLFF.

The V and J genes are TRBV25-1 and TRBJ2-3, with a tentative D call TRBD2 (6 bases). CDR1 is MGHDK and CDR2 is SYGVNS in the germline V gene. With 10 bases removed from V and 6 bases from J, the gap between germline ends came to 14 bases. The CDR3 consists of 12 residues. The CDR3 protein is CATRTGRDTQYF. The CDR3 region has the DNA TGTGCCACTCGGACTGGGAGGGATACGCAGTATTTT.

The V call is TRBV5-6, the J call TRBJ1-2, with a weak D call TRBD1 (5 bases). The CDR3 is made up of 12 amino acids. V dropped 6 bases and J dropped 6 bases, with 12 bases sitting between them. Germline V gene sequence: CDR1 SGHDT, CDR2 YYEEEE. Written as DNA, the CDR3 is TGTGCCAGCACGCGCAGGGTGGATGGCTACACCTTC. Protein sequence: CASTRRVDGYTF.

V gene TRBV6-1 combines with J gene TRBJ1-1; 11 bases fit TRBD1. V lost 4 bases, J lost 2 bases, and 9 bases stayed unmatched. The CDR3 spans 17 residues. Germline V lookup: CDR1 MNHNS, CDR2 SASEGT. In nucleotides, the CDR3 is TGTGCCAGCAGTGGGACAGGGGGCATCGGGGTTAACACTGAAGCTTTCTTT. It codes for CASSGTGGIGVNTEAFF.

The chain uses TRBV30 and TRBJ2-1, with 9 bases matching TRBD1. V trimming: 0 bases; J trimming: 1 base; junction bases outside the gene matches: 22. The CDR3 is 22 residues long. Per germline, CDR1 GTSNPN and CDR2 SVGIG (reference sequence). This chain's CDR3 is CAWSVSAVKGQGRIWSYNEQFF. The CDR3 nucleotides are TGTGCCTGGAGTGTATCGGCGGTGAAGGGACAGGGCAGGATCTGGTCCTACAATGAGCAGTTCTTC.

Only one count was recorded for this clone. The chain is built from TRBV29-1 and TRBJ2-7; 8 bases match TRBD1. The CDR3 length is 13 residues. J lost 3 bases, V lost 6 bases, and 7 bases had no gene match. Looked up from germline, CDR1 is SQVTM and CDR2 is ANQGSEA. CDR3 DNA: TGCAGCGTCTACCAAACAGGGGGCTACGAGCAGTACTTC. It specifies CSVYQTGGYEQYF.

This sequence joins TRBV2 and TRBJ2-2, with 10 positions matching TRBD1. Unmatched junction bases numbered 4, after V lost 2 bases and J lost 4 bases. In germline, CDR1 is SNHLY, CDR2 FYNNEI. The CDR3 extends over 16 amino acids. CDR3 residues: CASSERQGASTGELFF. The CDR3 DNA sequence: TGTGCCAGCAGTGAAAGACAGGGGGCATCCACCGGGGAGCTGTTTTTT. Complete variable domain (other parts from reference TRBV2 and TRBJ2-2): EPEVTQTPSHQVTQMGQEVILRCVPISNHLYFYWYRQILGQKVEFLVSFYNNEISEKSEIFDDQFSVERPDGSNFTLKIRSTKLEDSAMYFCASSERQGASTGELFFGEGSRLTVL.

The rearrangement links TRBV28 to TRBJ2-7, with 11 nucleotides matching TRBD1. V was pared by 5 bases and J by 7 bases, with 7 bases of the junction left unmatched. Germline V gives CDR1 MDHEN, CDR2 SYDVKM. The CDR3 has 14 amino acids. CDR3 sequence reads: CASSRRTGGQEQYF. CDR3 bases: TGTGCCAGCAGTAGGAGGACAGGGGGCCAAGAGCAGTACTTC.

The rearrangement uses TRBV4-1 and TRBJ2-3, with TRBD2 matching 9 bases. Germline V CDR1 and CDR2: MGHRA, YSYEKL. Trimming removed 1 base from V and 4 bases from J; junction bases left unmatched: 9. The CDR3 consists of 17 residues. This CDR3 is CASSQVRLAGRSDTQYF. CDR3 sequence (DNA): TGCGCCAGCAGCCAAGTGCGCCTAGCGGGAAGGTCAGATACGCAGTATTTT.

This clone occurred a few times. The rearrangement uses TRBV19 and TRBJ1-4, with 9 bases fitting TRBD1. CDR1 and CDR2 (germline): LNHDA, SQIVND (reference sequence). The V segment lost 7 bases and the J segment 8 bases; nucleotides outside the gene matches: 11. The CDR3 is made up of 15 amino acids. As DNA, the CDR3 is TGTGCCAGTATCCCTCCGGGACAGGGACGGGAAAAACTGTTTTTT. It yields the protein CASIPPGQGREKLFF.

CDR3 coding DNA: TGCGCCAGCAGCACGACAGGGGCAATTGAAAAACTGTTTTTT. It translates to CASSTTGAIEKLFF. The chain has TRBV5-1 and TRBJ1-4, with 8 bases identical to TRBD1. This CDR3 region has 14 residues. V lost 4 bases and J lost 7; bases outside the gene matches: 6. Germline V lookup: CDR1 SGHRS, CDR2 YFSETQ. Combining the CDR3 with reference TRBV5-1 and TRBJ1-4 gives the whole variable domain KAGVTQTPRYLIKTRGQQVTLSCSPISGHRSVSWYQQTPGQGLQFLFEYFSETQRNKGNFPGRFSGRQFSNSRSEMNVSTLELGDSALYLCASSTTGAIEKLFFGSGTQLSVL.

This rearrangement joins TRBV4-2 to TRBJ2-2; TRBD1 matches at 8 bases. With V trimmed by 0 bases and J by 5 bases, 8 bases remained unmatched. Germline assignment: CDR1 LGHNA and CDR2 YNFKEQ. The CDR3 is 17 residues long. The CDR3 is CASSQDPAGGRTGELFF. The DNA of the CDR3 is TGTGCCAGCAGCCAAGATCCGGCAGGGGGCAGAACCGGGGAGCTGTTTTTT.

This chain links TRBV30 with TRBJ2-1; D ambiguous. The CDR3 sequence is 13 residues long. The germline CDR1 and CDR2 sequences are GTSNPN and SVGIG (reference sequence). V shed 5 bases and J shed 6 bases, with 14 bases lying between them. The CDR3 nucleotides are TGTGCCTGGGGGCTCTATAATGGCAATGAGCAGTTCTTC. Protein: CAWGLYNGNEQFF. The entire variable domain, with the rest obtained from reference TRBV30 and TRBJ2-1, is as follows: SQTIHQWPATLVQPVGSPLSLECTVEGTSNPNLYWYRQAAGRGLQLLFYSVGIGQISSEVPQNLSASRPQDRQFILSSKKLLLSDSGFYLCAWGLYNGNEQFFGPGTRLTVL.

V is TRBV6-5 and J is TRBJ2-1, with TRBD2 matching 13 bases. The CDR3 runs to 16 residues. The germline V gene encodes CDR1 MNHEY and CDR2 SVGAGI. The V and J ends lost 4 bases and 3 bases, in that order; junction bases with no gene match: 3. The CDR3 here is CASSWRTSGSYNEQFF. The CDR3 region has the DNA TGTGCCAGCAGTTGGCGGACTAGCGGGAGCTACAATGAGCAGTTCTTC.